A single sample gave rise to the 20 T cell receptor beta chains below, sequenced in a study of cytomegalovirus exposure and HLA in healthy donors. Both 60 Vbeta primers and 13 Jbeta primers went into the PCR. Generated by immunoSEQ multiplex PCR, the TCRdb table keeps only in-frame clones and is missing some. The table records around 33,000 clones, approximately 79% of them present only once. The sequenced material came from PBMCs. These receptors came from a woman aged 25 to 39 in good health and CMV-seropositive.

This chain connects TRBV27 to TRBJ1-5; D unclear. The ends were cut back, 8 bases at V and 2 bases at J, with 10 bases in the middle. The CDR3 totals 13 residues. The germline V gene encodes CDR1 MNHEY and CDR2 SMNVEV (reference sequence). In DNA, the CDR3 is TGTGCCAGCGGGCCTGATGGCAATCAGCCCCAGCATTTT. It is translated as CASGPDGNQPQHF.

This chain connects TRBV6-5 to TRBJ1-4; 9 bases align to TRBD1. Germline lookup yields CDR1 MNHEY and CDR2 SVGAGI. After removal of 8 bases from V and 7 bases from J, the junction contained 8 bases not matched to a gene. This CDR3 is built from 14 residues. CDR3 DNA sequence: TGTGCCAGCGCTGCGACAGGGGGGACTGAAAAACTGTTTTTT. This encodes CASAATGGTEKLFF.

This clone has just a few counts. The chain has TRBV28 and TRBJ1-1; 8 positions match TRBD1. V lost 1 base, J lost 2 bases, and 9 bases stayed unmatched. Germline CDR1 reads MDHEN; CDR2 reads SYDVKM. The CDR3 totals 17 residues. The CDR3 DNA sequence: TGTGCCAGCAGTTTATTAGCAGGGGGCGCGGGAAACACTGAAGCTTTCTTT. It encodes CASSLLAGGAGNTEAFF.

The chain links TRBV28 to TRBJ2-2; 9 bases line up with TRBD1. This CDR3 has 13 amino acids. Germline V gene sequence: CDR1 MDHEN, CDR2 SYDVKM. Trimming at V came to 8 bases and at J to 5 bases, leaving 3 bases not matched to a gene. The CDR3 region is CASRDRDTGELFF. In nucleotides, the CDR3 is TGTGCCAGCCGGGACAGGGATACCGGGGAGCTGTTTTTT. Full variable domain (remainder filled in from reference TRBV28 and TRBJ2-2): DVKVTQSSRYLVKRTGEKVFLECVQDMDHENMFWYRQDPGLGLRLIYFSYDVKMKEKGDIPEGYSVSREKKERFSLILESASTNQTSMYLCASRDRDTGELFFGEGSRLTVL.

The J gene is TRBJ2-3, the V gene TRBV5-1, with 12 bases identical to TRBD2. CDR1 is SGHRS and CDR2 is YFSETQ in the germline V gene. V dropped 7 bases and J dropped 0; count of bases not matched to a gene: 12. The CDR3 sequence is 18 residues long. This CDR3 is CASSTGGLAGFSTDTQYF. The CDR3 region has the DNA TGCGCCAGCTCTACCGGGGGACTAGCGGGTTTTAGCACAGATACGCAGTATTTT.

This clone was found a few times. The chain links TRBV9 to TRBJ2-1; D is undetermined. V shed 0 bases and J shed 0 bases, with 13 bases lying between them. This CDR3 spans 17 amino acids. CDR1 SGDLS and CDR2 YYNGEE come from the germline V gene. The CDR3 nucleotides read TGTGCCAGCAGCGTAGGCCCCCGATGGAGCTCCTACAATGAGCAGTTCTTC. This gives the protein CASSVGPRWSSYNEQFF.

CDR3 amino acids: CASSSVGQGRGDTEAFF. The DNA of the CDR3 is TGTGCCAGCAGCTCAGTGGGACAGGGGAGAGGGGACACTGAAGCTTTCTTT. This chain uses TRBV7-9 with TRBJ1-1; TRBD1 matches 10 bases. CDR1 SEHNR and CDR2 FQNEAQ come from the germline V gene (reference sequence). After removal of 4 bases from V and 3 bases from J, the junction contained 11 bases not matched to a gene. The CDR3 loop spans 17 amino acids.

The CDR3 nucleotides read TGTGCCAGCATGGGGCAACCCGGCAATCAGCCCCAGCATTTT. Protein product: CASMGQPGNQPQHF. The chain combines TRBV2 with TRBJ1-5, with D tentatively TRBD1 (5 bases). CDR3 length: 14 residues. Germline-derived CDR1 and CDR2 are SNHLY and FYNNEI. The V gene lost 7 bases and the J gene lost 2 bases, with 12 bases spanning the gap. Full variable domain (rest looked up from reference TRBV2 and TRBJ1-5): EPEVTQTPSHQVTQMGQEVILRCVPISNHLYFYWYRQILGQKVEFLVSFYNNEISEKSEIFDDQFSVERPDGSNFTLKIRSTKLEDSAMYFCASMGQPGNQPQHFGDGTRLSIL.

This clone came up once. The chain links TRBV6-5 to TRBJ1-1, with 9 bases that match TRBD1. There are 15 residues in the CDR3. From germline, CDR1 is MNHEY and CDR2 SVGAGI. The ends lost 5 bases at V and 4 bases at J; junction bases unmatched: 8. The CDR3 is CASSPRLTGGTEAFF. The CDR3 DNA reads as TGTGCCAGCAGTCCCCGGTTGACAGGGGGCACTGAAGCTTTCTTT.

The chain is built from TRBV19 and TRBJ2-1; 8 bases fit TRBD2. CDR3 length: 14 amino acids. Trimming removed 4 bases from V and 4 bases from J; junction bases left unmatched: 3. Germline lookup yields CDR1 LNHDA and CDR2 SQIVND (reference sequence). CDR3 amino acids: CASSTGLVYNEQFF. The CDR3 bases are TGTGCCAGTAGTACGGGACTAGTGTACAATGAGCAGTTCTTC.

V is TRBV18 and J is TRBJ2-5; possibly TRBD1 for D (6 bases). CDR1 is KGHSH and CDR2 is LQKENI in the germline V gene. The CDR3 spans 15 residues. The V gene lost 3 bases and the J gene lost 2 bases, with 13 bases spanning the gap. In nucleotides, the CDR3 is TGTGCCAGCTCACCGGGGGCCGGGGATCAAGAGACCCAGTACTTC. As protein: CASSPGAGDQETQYF.

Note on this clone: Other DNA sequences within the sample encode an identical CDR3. CDR3 amino acids: CASSPLDRAGEQYF. Written as DNA, the CDR3 is TGCGCCAGCAGCCCGCTGGACAGGGCTGGGGAGCAGTACTTC. The rearrangement uses TRBV5-1 and TRBJ2-7, with 8 nucleotides matching TRBD1. The germline CDR1 and CDR2 sequences are SGHRS and YFSETQ. The length of the CDR3 is 14 residues. The V gene end was trimmed by 4 bases and the J gene end by 7 bases; junction bases not matched to a gene: 10.

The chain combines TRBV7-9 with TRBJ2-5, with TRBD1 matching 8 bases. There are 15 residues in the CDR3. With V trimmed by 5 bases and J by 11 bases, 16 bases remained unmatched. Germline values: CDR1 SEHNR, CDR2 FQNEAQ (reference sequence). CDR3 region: CASSPAGRGRDEQYF. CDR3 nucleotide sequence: TGTGCCAGCAGCCCTGCTGGCAGGGGGCGCGATGAGCAGTACTTC.

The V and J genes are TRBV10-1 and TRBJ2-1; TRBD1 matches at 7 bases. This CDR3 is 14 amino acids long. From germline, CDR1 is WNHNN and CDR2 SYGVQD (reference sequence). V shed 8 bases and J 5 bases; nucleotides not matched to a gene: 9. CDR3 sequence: CASSQGGSNNEQFF. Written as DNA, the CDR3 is TGCGCCAGCTCCCAAGGGGGCTCAAACAATGAGCAGTTCTTC.

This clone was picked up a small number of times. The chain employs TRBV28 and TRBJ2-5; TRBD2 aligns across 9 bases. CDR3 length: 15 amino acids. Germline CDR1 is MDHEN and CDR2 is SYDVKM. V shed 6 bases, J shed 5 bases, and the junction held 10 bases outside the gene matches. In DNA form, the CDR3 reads TGTGCCAGCAGCCCCTCTAGCGGGGTTAAGGAGACCCAGTACTTC. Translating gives CASSPSSGVKETQYF.

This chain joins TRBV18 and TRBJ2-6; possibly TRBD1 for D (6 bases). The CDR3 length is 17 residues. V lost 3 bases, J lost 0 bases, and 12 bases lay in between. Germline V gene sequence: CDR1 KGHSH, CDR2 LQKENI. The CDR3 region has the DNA TGTGCCAGCTCACCCGGACAGCCAATCTCTGGGGCCAACGTCCTGACTTTC. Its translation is CASSPGQPISGANVLTF.

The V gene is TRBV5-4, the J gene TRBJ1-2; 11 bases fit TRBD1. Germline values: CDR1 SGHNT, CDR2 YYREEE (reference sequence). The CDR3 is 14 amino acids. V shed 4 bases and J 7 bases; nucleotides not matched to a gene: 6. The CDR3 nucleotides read TGTGCCAGCAGCCGGGACAGGGGGAAGGGTGGCTACACCTTC. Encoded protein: CASSRDRGKGGYTF.

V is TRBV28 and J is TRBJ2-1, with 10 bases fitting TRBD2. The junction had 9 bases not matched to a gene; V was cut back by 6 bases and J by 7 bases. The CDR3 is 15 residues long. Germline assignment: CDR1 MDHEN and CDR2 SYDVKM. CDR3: CASRVLAGVLNEQFF. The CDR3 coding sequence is TGTGCCAGCAGGGTTCTAGCGGGAGTGCTAAATGAGCAGTTCTTC.

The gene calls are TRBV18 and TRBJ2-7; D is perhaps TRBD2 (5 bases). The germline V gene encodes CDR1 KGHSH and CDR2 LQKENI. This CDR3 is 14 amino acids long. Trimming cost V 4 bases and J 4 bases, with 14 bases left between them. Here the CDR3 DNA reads TGTGCCAGCTCACTCCCGGGGTCCCAATACGAGCAGTACTTC. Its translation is CASSLPGSQYEQYF. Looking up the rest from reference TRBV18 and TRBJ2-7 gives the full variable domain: NAGVMQNPRHLVRRRGQEARLRCSPMKGHSHVYWYRQLPEEGLKFMVYLQKENIIDESGMPKERFSAEFPKEGPSILRIQQVVRGDSAAYFCASSLPGSQYEQYFGPGTRLTVT.

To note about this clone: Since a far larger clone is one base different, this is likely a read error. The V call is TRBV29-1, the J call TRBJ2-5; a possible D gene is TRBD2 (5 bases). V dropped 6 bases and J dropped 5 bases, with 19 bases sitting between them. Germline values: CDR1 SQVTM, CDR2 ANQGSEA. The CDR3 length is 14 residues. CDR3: CSVEQYKPGETQYF. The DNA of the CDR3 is TGCAGCGTCGAACAGTACAAGCCGGGGGAGACCCAGTACTTC.